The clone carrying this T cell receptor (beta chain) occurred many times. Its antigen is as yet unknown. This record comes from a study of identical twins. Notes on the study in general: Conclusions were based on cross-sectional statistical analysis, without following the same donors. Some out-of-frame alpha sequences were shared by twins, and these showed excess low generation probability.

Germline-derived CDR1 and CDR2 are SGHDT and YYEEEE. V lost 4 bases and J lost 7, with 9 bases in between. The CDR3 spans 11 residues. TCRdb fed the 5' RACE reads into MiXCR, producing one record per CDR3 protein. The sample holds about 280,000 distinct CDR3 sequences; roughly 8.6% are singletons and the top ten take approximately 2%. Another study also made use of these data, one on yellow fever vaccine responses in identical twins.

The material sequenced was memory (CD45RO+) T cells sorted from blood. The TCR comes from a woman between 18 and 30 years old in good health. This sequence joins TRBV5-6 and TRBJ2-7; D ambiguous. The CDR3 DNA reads TGTGCCAGCAGCAAGGACCGTGAGCAGTACGTC. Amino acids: CASSKDREQYV.